This TCR beta chain is drawn from a study of identical twins. In this sample, this clonotype turned up a few times. Its cognate antigen is unknown. The V end was cut by 0 bases, the J end by 0 bases, with 10 bases between. The CDR3 is made up of 15 amino acids. In germline, CDR1 is SGDLS, CDR2 YYNGEE. A universal primer binding site was introduced by template switching. The final cDNA contained unique molecular identifiers. TCRdb redid the calling of the 5' RACE reads with MiXCR, one entry per CDR3 protein. This sample has fewer than 500,000 distinct CDR3 sequences, with 20% to 25% found just once. Whole-study findings and limits: Whereas memory repertoires showed no such difference, abundant cord blood beta clonotypes carried fewer insertions.

The same data also contributed to another study, on T cells expressing NK-cell markers. From that paper: As a fraction of CD8+ T cells, dominant NKG2C+ clonotypes reached roughly 1.0-7.5% in 5 to 7 donors. Dominance of the CD3+CD56-NKG2C+ fraction by these clonotypes also held in a handful of donors.

V and J are TRBV9 and TRBJ2-7, with D tentatively TRBD2 (5 bases). The sequenced sample consisted of CD4+ T cells sorted from blood. The TCR originated in a woman aged 18-35 years in good health. CDR3 in amino acids: CASSVASSTSYEQYF. CDR3 bases: TGTGCCAGCAGCGTAGCTAGCTCGACCTCCTACGAGCAGTACTTC.